This paragraph reports one T cell receptor (beta chain). The sample comes from a study of technical replicates of blood from a handful of donors. Only in-frame clones appear in the TCRdb table, and some are missing; sequencing was by immunoSEQ multiplex PCR. The sample gives more than 90,000 clones, around 96% of which show up once; 0.21% is in the top ten. Germline V CDR1 and CDR2: SGHRS, YFSETQ. This CDR3 is built from 16 residues. V was clipped by 1 base and J by 2 bases; unmatched bases: 6. The TCR was taken from a human donor in good health. The chain links TRBV5-1 to TRBJ2-7; 10 positions agree with TRBD1. The sample taken for sequencing was T cells isolated from PBMCs. CDR3: CASSLSGTGEAYEQYF. The CDR3 bases are TGCGCCAGCAGCTTGTCGGGGACAGGGGAGGCCTACGAGCAGTACTTC.